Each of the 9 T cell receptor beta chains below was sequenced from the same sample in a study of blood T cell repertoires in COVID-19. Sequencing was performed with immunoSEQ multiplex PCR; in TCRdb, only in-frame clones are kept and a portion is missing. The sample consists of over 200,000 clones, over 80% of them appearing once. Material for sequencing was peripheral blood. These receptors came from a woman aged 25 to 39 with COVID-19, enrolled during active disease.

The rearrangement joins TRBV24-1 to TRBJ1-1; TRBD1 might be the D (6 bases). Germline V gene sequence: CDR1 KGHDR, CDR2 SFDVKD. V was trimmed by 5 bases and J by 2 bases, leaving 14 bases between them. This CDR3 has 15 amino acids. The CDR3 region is CATSGPQGFNTEAFF. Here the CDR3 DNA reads TGTGCCACCAGTGGCCCACAGGGATTCAACACTGAAGCTTTCTTT.

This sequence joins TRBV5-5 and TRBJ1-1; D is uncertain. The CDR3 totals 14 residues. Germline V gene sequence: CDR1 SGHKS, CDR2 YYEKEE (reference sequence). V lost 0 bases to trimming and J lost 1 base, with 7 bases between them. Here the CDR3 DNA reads TGTGCCAGCAGCTTGGACGTCAGGAACACTGAAGCTTTCTTT. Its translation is CASSLDVRNTEAFF.

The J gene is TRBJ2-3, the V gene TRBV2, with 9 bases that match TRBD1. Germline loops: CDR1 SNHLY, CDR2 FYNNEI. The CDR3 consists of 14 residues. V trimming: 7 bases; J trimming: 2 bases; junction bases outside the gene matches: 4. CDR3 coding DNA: TGTGCCAGCATCGGACAGGGGTACACAGATACGCAGTATTTT. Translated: CASIGQGYTDTQYF.

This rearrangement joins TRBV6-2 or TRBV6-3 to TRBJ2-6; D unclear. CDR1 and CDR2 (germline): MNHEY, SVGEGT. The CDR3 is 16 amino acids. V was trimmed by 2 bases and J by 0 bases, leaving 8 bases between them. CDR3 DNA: TGTGCCAGCAGTTACCGCGGCAGCTCTGGGGCCAACGTCCTGACTTTC. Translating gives CASSYRGSSGANVLTF.

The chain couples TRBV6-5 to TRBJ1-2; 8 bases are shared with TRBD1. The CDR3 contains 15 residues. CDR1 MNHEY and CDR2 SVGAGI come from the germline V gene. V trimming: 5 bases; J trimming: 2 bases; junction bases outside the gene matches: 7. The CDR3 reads CASSTTGAHNYGYTF. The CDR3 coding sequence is TGTGCCAGCAGTACGACAGGGGCCCACAACTATGGCTACACCTTC.

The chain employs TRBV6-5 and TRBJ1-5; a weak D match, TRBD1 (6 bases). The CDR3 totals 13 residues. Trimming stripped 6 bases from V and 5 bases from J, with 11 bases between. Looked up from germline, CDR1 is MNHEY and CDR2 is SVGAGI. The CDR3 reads CASRRTDHQPQHF. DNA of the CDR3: TGTGCCAGCAGGCGGACAGATCATCAGCCCCAGCATTTT.

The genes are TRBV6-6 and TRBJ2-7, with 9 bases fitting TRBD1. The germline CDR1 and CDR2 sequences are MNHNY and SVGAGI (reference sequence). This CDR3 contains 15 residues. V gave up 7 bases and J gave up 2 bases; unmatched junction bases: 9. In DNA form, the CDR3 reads TGTGCCAGCAAAAAGAGACAGGGGGTGACCTACGAGCAGTACTTC. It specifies CASKKRQGVTYEQYF.

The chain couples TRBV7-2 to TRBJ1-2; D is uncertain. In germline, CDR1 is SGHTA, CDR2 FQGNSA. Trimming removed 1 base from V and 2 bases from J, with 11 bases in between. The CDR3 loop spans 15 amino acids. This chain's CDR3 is CASSLVMGDNYGYTF. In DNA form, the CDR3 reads TGTGCCAGCAGCTTAGTTATGGGAGACAACTATGGCTACACCTTC.

The CDR3 loop reads CSASPPGTGMNTEAFF. CDR3 nucleotide sequence: TGCAGTGCTAGTCCCCCCGGGACAGGGATGAACACTGAAGCTTTCTTT. The V gene is TRBV20-1, the J gene TRBJ1-1; 9 bases are shared with TRBD1. After removal of 3 bases from V and 0 bases from J, the junction contained 8 bases not matched to a gene. Germline CDR1 DFQATT, CDR2 SNEGSKA (reference sequence). The CDR3 is 16 residues long.